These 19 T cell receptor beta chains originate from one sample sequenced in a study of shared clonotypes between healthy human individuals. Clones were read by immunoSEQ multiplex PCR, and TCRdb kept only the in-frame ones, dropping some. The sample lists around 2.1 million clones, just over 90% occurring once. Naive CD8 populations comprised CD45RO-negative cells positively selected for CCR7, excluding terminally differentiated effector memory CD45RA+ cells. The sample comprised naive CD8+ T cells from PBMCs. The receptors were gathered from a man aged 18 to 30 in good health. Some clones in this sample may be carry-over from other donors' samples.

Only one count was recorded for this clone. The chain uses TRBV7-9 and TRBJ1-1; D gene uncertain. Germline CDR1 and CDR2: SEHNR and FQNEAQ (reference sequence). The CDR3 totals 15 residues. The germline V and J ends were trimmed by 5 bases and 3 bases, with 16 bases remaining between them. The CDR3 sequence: CASSLRGGWDTEAFF. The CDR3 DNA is TGTGCCAGCAGCCTCCGGGGAGGGTGGGACACTGAAGCTTTCTTT.

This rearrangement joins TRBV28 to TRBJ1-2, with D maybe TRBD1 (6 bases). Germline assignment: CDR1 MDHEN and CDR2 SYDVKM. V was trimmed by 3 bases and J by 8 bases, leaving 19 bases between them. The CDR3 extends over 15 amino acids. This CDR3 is CASSFRRGGGRGYTF. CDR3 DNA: TGTGCCAGCAGTTTTCGCCGGGGGGGCGGCAGGGGCTACACCTTC.

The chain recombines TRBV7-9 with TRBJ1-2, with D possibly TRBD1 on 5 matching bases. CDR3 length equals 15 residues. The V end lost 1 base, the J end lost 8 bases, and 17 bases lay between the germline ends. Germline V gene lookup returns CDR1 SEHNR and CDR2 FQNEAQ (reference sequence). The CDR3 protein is CASSLERAGSGGYTF. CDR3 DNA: TGTGCCAGCAGCTTAGAACGCGCAGGGTCAGGCGGCTACACCTTC.

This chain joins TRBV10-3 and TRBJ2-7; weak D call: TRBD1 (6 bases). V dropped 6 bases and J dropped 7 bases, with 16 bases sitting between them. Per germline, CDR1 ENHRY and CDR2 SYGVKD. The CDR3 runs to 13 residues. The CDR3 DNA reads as TGTGCCATCAGCCCCGGACAGACCGCGGAGCAGTACTTC. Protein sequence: CAISPGQTAEQYF.

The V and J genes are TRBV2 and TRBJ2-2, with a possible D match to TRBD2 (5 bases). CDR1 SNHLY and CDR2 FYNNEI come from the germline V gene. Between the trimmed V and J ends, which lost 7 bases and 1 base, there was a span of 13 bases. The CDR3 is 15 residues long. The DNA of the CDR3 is TGTGCCAGCACCCCCCTGGCGGGGAACACCGGGGAGCTGTTTTTT. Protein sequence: CASTPLAGNTGELFF.

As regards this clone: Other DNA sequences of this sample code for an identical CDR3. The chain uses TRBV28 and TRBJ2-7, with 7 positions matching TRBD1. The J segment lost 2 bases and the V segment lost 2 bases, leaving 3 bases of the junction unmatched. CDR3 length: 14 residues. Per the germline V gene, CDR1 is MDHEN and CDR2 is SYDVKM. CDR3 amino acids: CASSLGQGAYEQYF. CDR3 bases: TGTGCCAGCAGTTTAGGGCAGGGGGCCTACGAGCAGTACTTC.

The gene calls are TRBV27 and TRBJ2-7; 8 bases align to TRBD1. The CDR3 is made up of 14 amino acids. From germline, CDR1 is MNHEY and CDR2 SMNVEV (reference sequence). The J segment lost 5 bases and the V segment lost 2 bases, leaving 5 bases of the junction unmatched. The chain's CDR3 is CASSLRTGINEQYF. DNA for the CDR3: TGTGCCAGCAGTTTAAGGACAGGGATAAACGAGCAGTACTTC.

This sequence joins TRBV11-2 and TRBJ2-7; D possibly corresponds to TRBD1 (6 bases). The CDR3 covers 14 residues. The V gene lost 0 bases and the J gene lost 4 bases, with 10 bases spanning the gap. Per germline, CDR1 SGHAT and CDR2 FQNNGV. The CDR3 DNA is TGTGCCAGCAGCTTAGATCGAGGGGGATACGAGCAGTACTTC. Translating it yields CASSLDRGGYEQYF.

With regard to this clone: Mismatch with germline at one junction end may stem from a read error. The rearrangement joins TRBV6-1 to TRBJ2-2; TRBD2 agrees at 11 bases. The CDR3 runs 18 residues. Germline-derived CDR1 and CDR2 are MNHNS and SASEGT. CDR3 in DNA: TGTGCCAGCACTGAACTAGCGGGAGTGACTGAGAACACCGGGGAGCTGTTTTTT. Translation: CASTELAGVTENTGELFF.

The CDR3 DNA reads TGTGCCTGGAGCAGTGCCAGCCGTAACTATGGCTACACCTTC. Its protein is CAWSSASRNYGYTF. This sequence joins TRBV30 and TRBJ1-2; D call uncertain. Germline V CDR1 and CDR2: GTSNPN, SVGIG (reference sequence). CDR3 size: 14 residues. V lost 3 bases and J 1 base, leaving 12 bases between the germline ends.

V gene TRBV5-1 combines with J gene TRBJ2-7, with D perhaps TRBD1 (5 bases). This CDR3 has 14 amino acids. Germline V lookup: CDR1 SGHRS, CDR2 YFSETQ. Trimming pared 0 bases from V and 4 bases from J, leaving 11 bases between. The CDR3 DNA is TGCGCCAGCAGCTTGGTGACAGAGCTTTACGAGCAGTACTTC. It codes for CASSLVTELYEQYF.

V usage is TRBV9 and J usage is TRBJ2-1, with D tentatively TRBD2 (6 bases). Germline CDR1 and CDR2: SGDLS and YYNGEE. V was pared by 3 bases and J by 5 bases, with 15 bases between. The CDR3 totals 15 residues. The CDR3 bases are TGTGCCAGCAGCGGCCGGGACTCACCACACAATGAGCAGTTCTTC. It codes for CASSGRDSPHNEQFF.

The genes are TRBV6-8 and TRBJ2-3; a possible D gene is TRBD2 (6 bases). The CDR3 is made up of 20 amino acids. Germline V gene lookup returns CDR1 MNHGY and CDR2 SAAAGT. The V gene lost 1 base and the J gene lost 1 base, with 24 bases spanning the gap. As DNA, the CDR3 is TGTGCCAGCAGTTACTTAACCCTCGGGCGTGCTAGCGTTGGCACAGATACGCAGTATTTT. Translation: CASSYLTLGRASVGTDTQYF.

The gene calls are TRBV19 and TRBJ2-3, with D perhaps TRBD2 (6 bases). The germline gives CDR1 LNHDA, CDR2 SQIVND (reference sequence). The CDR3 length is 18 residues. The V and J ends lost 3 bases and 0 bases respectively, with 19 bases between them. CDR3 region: CASSMSVGGMGSTDTQYF. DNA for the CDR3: TGTGCCAGTAGTATGTCGGTCGGGGGAATGGGAAGCACAGATACGCAGTATTTT.

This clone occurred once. The CDR3 region has the DNA TGTGCCATCAGTGGAGTAGGCAGGGTCGGGGAGACCCAGTACTTC. Amino acid sequence: CAISGVGRVGETQYF. This chain connects TRBV10-3 to TRBJ2-5, with a tentative D call TRBD1 (5 bases). The CDR3 loop spans 15 amino acids. Germline-derived CDR1 and CDR2 are ENHRY and SYGVKD. V was cut by 4 bases and J by 5 bases, with 17 bases left in between.

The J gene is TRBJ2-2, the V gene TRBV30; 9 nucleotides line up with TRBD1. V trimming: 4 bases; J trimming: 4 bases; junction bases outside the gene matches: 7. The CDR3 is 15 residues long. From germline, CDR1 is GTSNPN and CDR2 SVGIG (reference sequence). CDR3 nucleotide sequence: TGTGCCTGGAACCTGGGGACAGGGCCCACCGGGGAGCTGTTTTTT. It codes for CAWNLGTGPTGELFF.

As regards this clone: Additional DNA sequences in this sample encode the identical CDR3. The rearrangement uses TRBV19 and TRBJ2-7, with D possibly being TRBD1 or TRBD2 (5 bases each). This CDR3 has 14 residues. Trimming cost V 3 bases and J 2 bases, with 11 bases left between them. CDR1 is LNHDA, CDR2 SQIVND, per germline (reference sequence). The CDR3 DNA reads TGTGCCAGTAGTATGGGGCAGGGAGCCTACGAGCAGTACTTC. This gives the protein CASSMGQGAYEQYF. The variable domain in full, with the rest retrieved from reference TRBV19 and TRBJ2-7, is DGGITQSPKYLFRKEGQNVTLSCEQNLNHDAMYWYRQDPGQGLRLIYYSQIVNDFQKGDIAEGYSVSREKKESFPLTVTSAQKNPTAFYLCASSMGQGAYEQYFGPGTRLTVT.

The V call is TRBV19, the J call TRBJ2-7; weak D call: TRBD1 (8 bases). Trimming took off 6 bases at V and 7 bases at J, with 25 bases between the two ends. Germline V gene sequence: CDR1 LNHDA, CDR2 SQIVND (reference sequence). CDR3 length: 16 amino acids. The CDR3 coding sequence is TGTGCCAGTAGCCTACCCATTGGACAGGGAGCGGGAGAGCAGTACTTC. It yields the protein CASSLPIGQGAGEQYF.

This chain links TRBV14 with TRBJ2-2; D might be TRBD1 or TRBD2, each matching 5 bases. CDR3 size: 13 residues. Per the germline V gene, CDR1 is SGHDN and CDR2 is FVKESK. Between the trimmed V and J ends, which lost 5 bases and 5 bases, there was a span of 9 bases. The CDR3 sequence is CASSWGWTGELFF. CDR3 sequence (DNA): TGTGCCAGCAGCTGGGGGTGGACCGGGGAGCTGTTTTTT. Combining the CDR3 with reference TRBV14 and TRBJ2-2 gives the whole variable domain EAGVTQFPSHSVIEKGQTVTLRCDPISGHDNLYWYRRVMGKEIKFLLHFVKESKQDESGMPNNRFLAERTGGTYSTLKVQPAELEDSGVYFCASSWGWTGELFFGEGSRLTVL.